A selection of T cell receptor beta chains follows, all from one sample in a study of identical twins. TCRdb ran MiXCR on the 5' RACE reads and lists one entry per CDR3 protein. The sample records 450,000 or so distinct CDR3 sequences, 12% to 15% being singletons. This sample also belongs to another study, concerning yellow fever vaccine responses in identical twins.

Sequencing was performed on CD4+ T cells sorted from blood. The receptor source for this set is a woman under 30 in good health. The conserved cysteine and the conserved F or W are not part of the CDR3 here.

V	J	CDR3
TRBV11-1	TRBJ2-1	ASSKDPSRSYNEQF
TRBV29-1	TRBJ1-2	SVELGVGGYT
TRBV18	TRBJ2-7	ASSPGRSSYEQY
TRBV20-1	TRBJ2-3	CVSGQAGAGGTDTQY
TRBV2	TRBJ1-5	ASSESWGNQPQH
TRBV20-1	TRBJ1-1	SPSNQMNTEAF
TRBV4-2	TRBJ2-5	ASSQDLVSQETQY
TRBV14	TRBJ2-1	ASSLLRKTSGSWEDNEQF
TRBV4-1	TRBJ2-1	ASSQGASGRIGNEQF
TRBV24-1	TRBJ2-1	ATSDQLAGGLREQF
TRBV15	TRBJ2-5	ATSDGGNSQETQY
TRBV15	TRBJ2-3	ATSIAGPGDTQY
TRBV9	TRBJ2-1	ASSPTEGGLLNEQF
TRBV12-3/TRBV12-4	TRBJ2-7	ASSFPSVTYEQY
TRBV12-3/TRBV12-4	TRBJ1-5	ASSLELRGGNQPQH
TRBV4-3	TRBJ2-7	ASSQLPGSSYEQY
TRBV18	TRBJ1-5	ASSPGDSNQPQH
TRBV24-1	TRBJ1-1	ATSDRMNTEAF
TRBV4-3	TRBJ2-3	ASSPGGGSADTQY
TRBV5-1	TRBJ2-4	ATRPADRQNIQY
TRBV20-1	TRBJ1-2	SARAGTAYGYT
TRBV2	TRBJ2-5	ASAGVLGETQY